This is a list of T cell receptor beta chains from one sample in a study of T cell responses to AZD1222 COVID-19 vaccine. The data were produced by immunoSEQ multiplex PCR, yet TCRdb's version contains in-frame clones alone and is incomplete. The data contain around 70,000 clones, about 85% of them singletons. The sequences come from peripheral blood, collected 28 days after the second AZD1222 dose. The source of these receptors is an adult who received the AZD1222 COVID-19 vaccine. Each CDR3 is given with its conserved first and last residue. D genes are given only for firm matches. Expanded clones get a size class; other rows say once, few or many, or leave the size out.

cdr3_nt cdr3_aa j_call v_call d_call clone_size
TGTGCCAGCAGCTTAACGTTGGGACTACCGGGGGATGAGCAGTTCTTC CASSLTLGLPGDEQFF TRBJ2-1 TRBV7-3 TRBD2 -
TGCAGTGCTCTCCGGGGGGAGACCCAGTACTTC CSALRGETQYF TRBJ2-5 TRBV20-1 - -
TGTGCCAGCAGTTTAGACCACCAGAACTATGGCTACACCTTC CASSLDHQNYGYTF TRBJ1-2 TRBV27 - -
TGTGCCACCCTGGGAGTAGGTACGCAGTATTTT CATLGVGTQYF TRBJ2-3 TRBV3-1/TRBV3-2 - -
TGTGCCAGTAGTTCGAGAACAGGACAGGTCTCCGAGACCCAGTACTTC CASSSRTGQVSETQYF TRBJ2-5 TRBV19 TRBD1 -
TGTGCCAGCAGCCGATTCCCCTCGGGGGGCACGTCGGATGAGCAGTTCTTC CASSRFPSGGTSDEQFF TRBJ2-1 TRBV4-2 - -
TGTGCCAGCAGCTCCCTAAGACAGGGCGGGAACACTGAAGCTTTCTTT CASSSLRQGGNTEAFF TRBJ1-1 TRBV7-3 TRBD1 -
TGTGCCAGCTCACCCTCCGGGTCCCCCGGGAATGAGCAGTTCTTC CASSPSGSPGNEQFF TRBJ2-1 TRBV18 - -
TGTGCCAGCAGCAGCGGGACAGGGGGCGCTTATGGCTACACCTTC CASSSGTGGAYGYTF TRBJ1-2 TRBV5-4 TRBD1 -
TGTGCCAGCACCCCCCTGCGGGGCTCCTACGAGCAGTACTTC CASTPLRGSYEQYF TRBJ2-7 TRBV6-2/TRBV6-3 - -
TGTGCCAGCAGCGGACAGGGAGCACATGGAAACACCATATATTTT CASSGQGAHGNTIYF TRBJ1-3 TRBV9 TRBD1 -
TGCGCCAGCATGTGGGACACCAACCAACGCACTGAAGCTTTCTTT CASMWDTNQRTEAFF TRBJ1-1 TRBV5-1 - -
TGTGCCTGGAGTGTACTTGTTCCCGGGGAGCTGTTTTTT CAWSVLVPGELFF TRBJ2-2 TRBV30 - -
TGTGCCAGCAGCTTACAGGGCATAGGGGGAAACACCATATATTTT CASSLQGIGGNTIYF TRBJ1-3 TRBV7-8 - -
TGTGCCAGTAGTACACCCTCGGGAACTTTGAACGAGCAGTACTTC CASSTPSGTLNEQYF TRBJ2-7 TRBV19 - -
TGTGCCAGCAGCTTAGGGTGGGGCAACACTGAAGCTTTCTTT CASSLGWGNTEAFF TRBJ1-1 TRBV7-8 - -
TGTGCCAGTAGTGACAGGGGTCAATGGTACGAGCAGTACTTC CASSDRGQWYEQYF TRBJ2-7 TRBV19 TRBD1 few
TGCGCCAGCAGCTTGGTTAGCGGGAGAGGCGATGAGCAGTTCTTC CASSLVSGRGDEQFF TRBJ2-1 TRBV5-1 TRBD2 -
TGTGCCAGCAGCCAGACAGCAGAGAACTATGGCTACACCTTC CASSQTAENYGYTF TRBJ1-2 TRBV27 - -
TGTGCCAGCAGCCCCCCGGCCCCCTCCTACGAGCAGTACTTC CASSPPAPSYEQYF TRBJ2-7 TRBV7-6 - -
TGTGCCAGTAGTACCAGGACTAGCGGGAGGGCCTCCTACAATGAGCAGTTCTTC CASSTRTSGRASYNEQFF TRBJ2-1 TRBV19 TRBD2 -
TGTGCCACCGCAGGGGGCACAGATACGCAGTATTTT CATAGGTDTQYF TRBJ2-3 TRBV24-1 - -
TGCGCCAGCAGCCAAGAAGGGTGGCAGGGGACCTACGAGCAGTACTTC CASSQEGWQGTYEQYF TRBJ2-7 TRBV4-3 - -
TGTGCCAGCTCAACTACAGGGAGGGATTCACCCCTCCACTTT CASSTTGRDSPLHF TRBJ1-6 TRBV18 - -
TGTGCCAGCAGCCCCGGCGGGGGCACCATATATTTT CASSPGGGTIYF TRBJ1-3 TRBV7-8 - -
TGCAGCGTTGTGTTGCGAGAGAGTTACGAGCAGTACTTC CSVVLRESYEQYF TRBJ2-7 TRBV29-1 - -
TGTGCCAGCAGTTTCTCCAGGGTAGGGGGGTATGGCTACACCTTC CASSFSRVGGYGYTF TRBJ1-2 TRBV27 - -
TGTGCCAGCAGCCAAGATCTGTGGGAGCGAGGAGATAATGAGCAGTTCTTC CASSQDLWERGDNEQFF TRBJ2-1 TRBV14 - -
TGCGCCAGCAGCCTATCGGGTTTCTCTAGAAACGAGCAGTACTTC CASSLSGFSRNEQYF TRBJ2-7 TRBV5-1 - -
TGTGCCAGCAGTGAAATCACGGGGACAAACACTGAAGCTTTCTTT CASSEITGTNTEAFF TRBJ1-1 TRBV6-1 - -
TGTGCCAGCAGTGAAGGGGTCAGCCGTCAGCCCCAGCATTTT CASSEGVSRQPQHF TRBJ1-5 TRBV2 - -
TGTGCCTGGACCTCCGGTCAAAACATTCAGTACTTC CAWTSGQNIQYF TRBJ2-4 TRBV30 - -
TGTGCCAGCAGGGACAGTCCCCTTTTACACTACACCTTC CASRDSPLLHYTF TRBJ1-2 TRBV6-1 - -
TGTGCCAGCAGCTTGGTGGCAGGGGCCGTCCCTCTCTTCGGCTACGAGCAGTACTTC CASSLVAGAVPLFGYEQYF TRBJ2-7 TRBV7-9 - -
TGTGCCAGCTCACCGGGACAGGGGTTCAACACTGAAGCTTTCTTT CASSPGQGFNTEAFF TRBJ1-1 TRBV18 TRBD1 -
TGTGCCAGCGGTAGGGCCCACCAGGAAAAACTGTTTTTT CASGRAHQEKLFF TRBJ1-4 TRBV2 - -
TGTGCCAGCAGCCAGCAACTAGCGTCGAACACCGGGGAGCTGTTTTTT CASSQQLASNTGELFF TRBJ2-2 TRBV14 TRBD2 -
TGTGCCAGCAGGATCAGGGGGGTAGTTGAAAAACTGTTTTTT CASRIRGVVEKLFF TRBJ1-4 TRBV5-8 TRBD1 -
TGTGCCATCTCCCGGGGACTTCGGCAGGAGACCCAGTACTTC CAISRGLRQETQYF TRBJ2-5 TRBV2 - -
TGTGCCAGCAGCCAAACAGGGCCCTATGGCTACACCTTC CASSQTGPYGYTF TRBJ1-2 TRBV3-1/TRBV3-2 - -
TGTGCCAGCAGTTTCTCAGATATTTACGAGCAGTACTTC CASSFSDIYEQYF TRBJ2-7 TRBV27 - -
TGTGCCAGCAGCTTAACAGTGCAGGTTAACTATGGCTACACCTTC CASSLTVQVNYGYTF TRBJ1-2 TRBV7-8 - medium-sized
TGTGCCAGCAGCTTAGTTTGGGGAGCTGGGGCCAACGTCCTGACTTTC CASSLVWGAGANVLTF TRBJ2-6 TRBV7-2 - -